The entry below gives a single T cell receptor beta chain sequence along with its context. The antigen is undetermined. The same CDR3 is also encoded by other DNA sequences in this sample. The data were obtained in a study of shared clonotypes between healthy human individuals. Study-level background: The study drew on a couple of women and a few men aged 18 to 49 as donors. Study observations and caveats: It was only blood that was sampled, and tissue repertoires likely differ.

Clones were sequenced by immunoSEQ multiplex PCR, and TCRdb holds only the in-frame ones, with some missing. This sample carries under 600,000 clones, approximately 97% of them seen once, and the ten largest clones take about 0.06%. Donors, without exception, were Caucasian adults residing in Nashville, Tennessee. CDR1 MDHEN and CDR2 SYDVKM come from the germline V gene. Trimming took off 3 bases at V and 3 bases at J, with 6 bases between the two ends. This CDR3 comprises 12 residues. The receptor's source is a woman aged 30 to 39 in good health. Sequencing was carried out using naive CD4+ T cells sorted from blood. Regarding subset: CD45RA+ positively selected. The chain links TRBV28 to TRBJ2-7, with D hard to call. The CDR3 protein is CASSLGNYEQYF. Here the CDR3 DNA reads TGTGCCAGCAGTTTGGGTAACTACGAGCAGTACTTC.